This TCR beta chain is from a study of regulatory T cells in long-lasting Graves disease. Background on the study: Positivity for TSH receptor antibodies plus over 5 years of antithyroid drugs meant persistent Graves' disease. General study points: Favored usage of TRBV28, TRBJ1-2 and TRBJ2-5 was recorded in persistent disease.

TCR beta libraries were built with iRepertoire HTBI primers and Arm-PCR of CDR3 regions. TCRdb itself ran the multiplex PCR reads through MiXCR, one entry per CDR3 protein. The table includes 300,000 to 350,000 distinct CDR3 sequences, around a fifth detected once. With respect to this clonotype: Its matching antigen is unknown.

Time point noted: persistent/refractory GD, antithyroid drugs over 5 years with positive TRAb. The TCR library was prepared using RNA isolated from PBMCs. Diagnoses of Graves' disease were made by American Thyroid Association guidelines. Blood from the periphery, nine milliliters in all, was drawn into EDTA tubes. Trimming stripped 2 bases from V and 4 bases from J, with 15 bases between. The CDR3 contains 16 residues. This sequence joins TRBV12-3 or TRBV12-4 and TRBJ1-5; maybe TRBD1 (6 bases). Source: peripheral blood mononuclear cells (PBMCs), taken when the disease was refractory, from a patient treated with antithyroid drugs. The source of this sequence is a female donor with Graves disease. CDR3: CASSLSGGLLNQPQHF. The DNA for the CDR3 is TGTGCCAGCAGTTTATCGGGGGGCCTTCTTAATCAGCCCCAGCATTTT.